This T cell receptor beta chain originates from a study of identical twins. All donors were healthy Caucasians. The J segment lost 6 bases and the V segment lost 6 bases, leaving 9 bases of the junction unmatched. The CDR3 is 14 residues long. Of note for this clonotype: Its target is unknown.

A template switching step contributed a universal primer site, while unique molecular identifiers were present in the cDNA. TCRdb fed the 5' RACE reads into MiXCR, producing one record per CDR3 protein. This table has about 240,000 distinct CDR3 sequences, about 11% appearing once. Whole-study results and caveats: In cord blood, abundant beta clonotypes had fewer insertions; memory showed no trend. These conclusions were based on statistical analysis (cross-sectional, not following the same donors).

The sequence was obtained from a man aged 45-65 years in good health. J is TRBJ1-2 and V is TRBV12-3 or TRBV12-4; the match to TRBD1 covers 8 bases. The sample taken for sequencing was memory T cells sorted from blood. The CDR3 spells CASSANYRGDGYTF. CDR3 DNA: TGTGCCAGCAGCGCAAACTACAGGGGGGATGGCTACACCTTC.